This record concerns one T cell receptor (beta chain) sequence. This specimen belongs to a study of blood T cell repertoires in COVID-19. Germline CDR1 ENHRY, CDR2 SYGVKD. This CDR3 contains 14 residues. V shed 6 bases and J shed 5 bases, with 13 bases lying between them. Measured with immunoSEQ multiplex PCR; TCRdb has only the in-frame clones, and not every one. The sample shows 110,000 to 150,000 clones, roughly 80% of them seen only once. This sequence was found in a human donor in a cohort sampled during active COVID-19. The chain joins TRBV10-3 to TRBJ2-2, with D possibly being TRBD2 (5 bases). The source material was peripheral blood. For the CDR3, the DNA is TGTGCCATCAGCGAGGTAGGGAGTACCGGGGAGCTGTTTTTT. This gives the protein CAISEVGSTGELFF.